A selection of T cell receptor beta chains follows, all from one sample in a study of blood T cell repertoires in COVID-19. Only in-frame clones appear in the TCRdb table, and some are missing; sequencing was by immunoSEQ multiplex PCR. The repertoire holds roughly 250,000 clones, with around 87% as singletons. Sequenced material: PBMCs or T cells enriched from blood (not recorded which). The receptors shown here come from a woman aged 18-29 years who had recovered from COVID-19. The CDR3 runs from the conserved cysteine through the conserved F or W. The D gene is left open where the match is weak. Where a row states a size, it is once, few, many or the class of an expanded clone; other rows omit it.

clone_size: few
d_call: -
v_call: TRBV19
j_call: TRBJ1-4
cdr3_aa: CASSIRTTNEKLFF
cdr3_nt: TGTGCCAGTAGTATAAGGACTACTAATGAAAAACTGTTTTTT

clone_size: -
d_call: TRBD1
v_call: TRBV27
j_call: TRBJ2-7
cdr3_aa: CASSPGTGYEQYF
cdr3_nt: TGTGCCAGCAGTCCCGGGACAGGCTACGAGCAGTACTTC

clone_size: -
d_call: -
v_call: TRBV9
j_call: TRBJ1-1
cdr3_aa: CASSEPQGTAFF
cdr3_nt: TGTGCCAGCAGCGAGCCACAGGGAACAGCTTTCTTT

clone_size: -
d_call: TRBD1
v_call: TRBV2
j_call: TRBJ2-7
cdr3_aa: CASSAGGFGYEQYF
cdr3_nt: TGTGCCAGCAGTGCAGGGGGCTTTGGCTACGAGCAGTACTTC

clone_size: -
d_call: TRBD2
v_call: TRBV5-5
j_call: TRBJ2-7
cdr3_aa: CASSLRLVTAVAGDGDEQYF
cdr3_nt: TGTGCCAGCAGCTTGAGGCTAGTGACGGCGGTAGCGGGGGATGGGGACGAGCAGTACTTC

clone_size: -
d_call: TRBD2
v_call: TRBV19
j_call: TRBJ2-5
cdr3_aa: CASGLAEVPGTQYF
cdr3_nt: TGTGCCAGTGGACTAGCGGAGGTTCCGGGGACCCAGTACTTC

clone_size: -
d_call: -
v_call: TRBV28
j_call: TRBJ1-2
cdr3_aa: CASSFTGSIIYGYTF
cdr3_nt: TGTGCCAGCAGTTTTACAGGGTCGATTATCTATGGCTACACCTTC

clone_size: -
d_call: -
v_call: TRBV2
j_call: TRBJ2-7
cdr3_aa: CASKAGRDEQYF
cdr3_nt: TGTGCCAGCAAAGCGGGTCGGGACGAGCAGTACTTC

clone_size: -
d_call: -
v_call: TRBV4-1
j_call: TRBJ1-1
cdr3_aa: CASSRNPGNTEAFF
cdr3_nt: TGCGCCAGCAGCCGAAACCCGGGGAACACTGAAGCTTTCTTT

clone_size: -
d_call: -
v_call: TRBV7-8
j_call: TRBJ1-6
cdr3_aa: CASSLEGYSPLHF
cdr3_nt: TGTGCCAGCAGCTTAGAGGGGTATTCACCCCTCCACTTT

clone_size: once
d_call: TRBD2
v_call: TRBV7-9
j_call: TRBJ2-3
cdr3_aa: CASSLVAGTDTQYF
cdr3_nt: TGTGCCAGCAGCTTAGTAGCGGGAACCGATACGCAGTATTTT

clone_size: -
d_call: TRBD2
v_call: TRBV10-1
j_call: TRBJ2-3
cdr3_aa: CASSGNPGLAGGLADTQYF
cdr3_nt: TGCGCCAGCAGTGGGAATCCGGGACTAGCGGGGGGTTTGGCAGATACGCAGTATTTT

clone_size: -
d_call: -
v_call: TRBV5-1
j_call: TRBJ1-2
cdr3_aa: CASSNQGPNYGYTF
cdr3_nt: TGCGCCAGCAGTAATCAGGGTCCCAACTATGGCTACACCTTC

clone_size: -
d_call: TRBD1
v_call: TRBV2
j_call: TRBJ1-4
cdr3_aa: CASSGDSEKLFF
cdr3_nt: TGTGCCAGCAGCGGGGACAGTGAAAAACTGTTTTTT

clone_size: once
d_call: TRBD1
v_call: TRBV3-1/TRBV3-2
j_call: TRBJ1-4
cdr3_aa: CASSPRTGKVANEKLFF
cdr3_nt: TGTGCCAGCAGCCCCCGGACAGGGAAGGTGGCTAATGAAAAACTGTTTTTT

clone_size: -
d_call: TRBD1
v_call: TRBV5-1
j_call: TRBJ1-6
cdr3_aa: CASSLSGGPYSYNSPLHF
cdr3_nt: TGCGCCAGCAGCTTGTCAGGGGGCCCATACTCCTATAATTCACCCCTCCACTTT

clone_size: -
d_call: -
v_call: TRBV7-5
j_call: TRBJ2-3
cdr3_aa: CARSFSGENTQYF
cdr3_nt: TGTGCCAGAAGCTTCAGCGGGGAGAATACGCAGTATTTT

clone_size: few
d_call: TRBD1
v_call: TRBV4-1
j_call: TRBJ1-1
cdr3_aa: CASSQAQGARTEAFF
cdr3_nt: TGCGCCAGCAGCCAGGCCCAGGGGGCGAGAACTGAAGCTTTCTTT

clone_size: -
d_call: TRBD1
v_call: TRBV14
j_call: TRBJ1-1
cdr3_aa: CASSQDRGPSAFF
cdr3_nt: TGTGCCAGCAGCCAAGACAGGGGGCCCTCGGCTTTCTTT

clone_size: once
d_call: -
v_call: TRBV6-1
j_call: TRBJ1-2
cdr3_aa: CASSEGAGVSYGYTF
cdr3_nt: TGTGCCAGCAGTGAAGGGGCAGGGGTGAGCTATGGCTACACCTTC

clone_size: -
d_call: -
v_call: TRBV30
j_call: TRBJ1-6
cdr3_aa: CAWRETVGPLHF
cdr3_nt: TGTGCCTGGAGGGAGACGGTCGGGCCCCTCCACTTT

clone_size: -
d_call: -
v_call: TRBV27
j_call: TRBJ1-5
cdr3_aa: CASSPHTNQPQHF
cdr3_nt: TGTGCCAGCAGTCCACACACCAATCAGCCCCAGCATTTT

clone_size: -
d_call: TRBD1
v_call: TRBV2
j_call: TRBJ1-1
cdr3_aa: CASRQDRGTEAFF
cdr3_nt: TGTGCCAGCAGACAGGACAGGGGGACTGAAGCTTTCTTT

clone_size: -
d_call: TRBD2
v_call: TRBV11-3
j_call: TRBJ2-7
cdr3_aa: CASSLSGGAYEQYF
cdr3_nt: TGTGCCAGCAGCTTGTCTGGGGGGGCCTACGAGCAGTACTTC

clone_size: -
d_call: TRBD2
v_call: TRBV2
j_call: TRBJ2-7
cdr3_aa: CASRTSGVYEQYF
cdr3_nt: TGTGCCAGCAGAACTAGCGGGGTCTACGAGCAGTACTTC

clone_size: -
d_call: -
v_call: TRBV9
j_call: TRBJ2-1
cdr3_aa: CASSGTGTEQFF
cdr3_nt: TGTGCCAGCAGCGGCACAGGGACCGAGCAGTTCTTC

clone_size: -
d_call: -
v_call: TRBV12-3/TRBV12-4
j_call: TRBJ2-7
cdr3_aa: CASNQGKSYEQYF
cdr3_nt: TGTGCCAGCAATCAGGGGAAATCCTACGAGCAGTACTTC

clone_size: -
d_call: -
v_call: TRBV2
j_call: TRBJ1-5
cdr3_aa: CASSEGGGGNQPQHF
cdr3_nt: TGTGCCAGCAGTGAAGGGGGCGGGGGCAATCAGCCCCAGCATTTT

clone_size: -
d_call: -
v_call: TRBV28
j_call: TRBJ1-5
cdr3_aa: CASSTQNQPQHF
cdr3_nt: TGTGCCAGCAGTACCCAGAATCAGCCCCAGCATTTT